The next 17 T cell receptor beta chains were all read from a single sample in a study of blood T cell repertoires in COVID-19. Sequenced by immunoSEQ multiplex PCR; TCRdb stores in-frame clones only, minus some. This sample has approximately 46,000 clones, with roughly 84% found just once. The specimen sequenced was peripheral blood. The receptors were sampled from a woman in her 70s with acute or convalescent COVID-19.

This clone was detected a few times. The genes are TRBV27 and TRBJ1-2; 7 nucleotides match TRBD1. The CDR3 runs 13 residues. Germline CDR1 MNHEY, CDR2 SMNVEV (reference sequence). The J segment lost 8 bases and the V segment lost 6 bases, leaving 9 bases of the junction unmatched. The chain's CDR3 is CASSVNRGYGYTF. The CDR3 bases are TGTGCCAGCAGCGTAAACAGGGGCTACGGCTACACCTTC.

The chain has TRBV7-2 and TRBJ2-1; no definite D call. CDR3 length equals 12 residues. Per germline, CDR1 SGHTA and CDR2 FQGNSA. V lost 1 base and J lost 10, with 8 bases in between. CDR3 region: CASSLGDWEQFF. CDR3 nucleotides: TGTGCCAGCAGCTTAGGAGATTGGGAGCAGTTCTTC.

The chain couples TRBV18 to TRBJ2-1, with D possibly matching TRBD1 (5 bases). The CDR3 has 15 residues. In germline, CDR1 is KGHSH, CDR2 LQKENI. Trimming removed 3 bases from V and 6 bases from J, with 15 bases in between. The chain's CDR3 is CASSPLAVRGNEQFF. The CDR3 bases are TGTGCCAGCTCACCTTTGGCAGTTAGGGGCAATGAGCAGTTCTTC.

This clone was observed a handful of times. The chain recombines TRBV6-5 with TRBJ1-1, with TRBD1 matching over 10 bases. J gave up 2 bases and V 5 bases, and 5 bases lay outside the gene matches. Germline V CDR1 and CDR2: MNHEY, SVGAGI. This CDR3 region has 15 residues. In DNA form, the CDR3 reads TGTGCCAGCAGTCGTGGGGACAGGGGTAACACTGAAGCTTTCTTT. It encodes CASSRGDRGNTEAFF.

The rearrangement uses TRBV6-5 and TRBJ1-4; the D gene is possibly TRBD1 (5 bases). The CDR3 consists of 14 residues. Germline loops: CDR1 MNHEY, CDR2 SVGAGI. Trimming removed 6 bases at V and 15 bases at J, with 23 bases between. The chain's CDR3 is CASSPNGGGETVFF. The CDR3 nucleotides are TGTGCCAGCAGCCCCAATGGGGGGGGAGAAACGGTGTTTTTT.

The chain carries TRBV6-5 and TRBJ2-1; weak D call: TRBD2 (5 bases). Germline CDR1 MNHEY, CDR2 SVGAGI. The CDR3 has 15 residues. The V gene lost 2 bases and the J gene lost 10 bases, with 18 bases spanning the gap. The CDR3 nucleotides are TGTGCCAGCAGTTACCTAGCCGGAGGCCCCCAGGAGCAGTTCTTC. Translating it yields CASSYLAGGPQEQFF.

The rearrangement uses TRBV7-9 and TRBJ1-1; D possibly corresponds to TRBD1 (6 bases). Trimming left V 3 bases short and J 1 base short, with 6 bases between. Germline V lookup: CDR1 SEHNR, CDR2 FQNEAQ (reference sequence). This CDR3 comprises 13 residues. The CDR3 DNA sequence: TGTGCCAGCAGCTTGGACAGGAACACTGAAGCTTTCTTT. It translates to CASSLDRNTEAFF.

The chain carries TRBV18 and TRBJ1-5; 10 positions agree with TRBD1. CDR1 KGHSH and CDR2 LQKENI come from the germline V gene. The junction had 9 bases not matched to a gene; V was cut back by 6 bases and J by 1 base. The CDR3 contains 17 residues. The CDR3 DNA reads as TGTGCCAGCTCTCCGGGACAGGGGACCCTAAGCAATCAGCCCCAGCATTTT. Its protein is CASSPGQGTLSNQPQHF.

The chain has TRBV27 and TRBJ2-1, with 12 bases identical to TRBD2. The CDR3 sequence is 16 residues long. Germline V CDR1 and CDR2: MNHEY, SMNVEV (reference sequence). V shed 4 bases and J 4 bases; nucleotides not matched to a gene: 5. The CDR3 nucleotides read TGTGCCAGCAGTTCCGGACTAGCGGGACTTTACAATGAGCAGTTCTTC. It codes for CASSSGLAGLYNEQFF.

The genes are TRBV10-2 and TRBJ1-2, with D perhaps TRBD1 (5 bases). V lost 0 bases, J lost 8 bases, and 16 bases lay in between. The CDR3 totals 15 residues. CDR1 WSHSY and CDR2 SAAADI come from the germline V gene. CDR3 bases: TGCGCCAGCAGTGAGTCGAGGACAATACATCAGGGCTACACCTTC. Its translation: CASSESRTIHQGYTF.

This clone was detected once. The CDR3 spells CASSPRGQEYEQYF. Here the CDR3 DNA reads TGCGCCAGCAGCCCGCGGGGACAGGAGTACGAGCAGTACTTC. V usage is TRBV5-1 and J usage is TRBJ2-7; TRBD1 matches at 8 bases. In germline, CDR1 is SGHRS, CDR2 YFSETQ. Trimming at V came to 4 bases and at J to 4 bases, leaving 7 bases not matched to a gene. The CDR3 is made up of 14 amino acids.

The V call is TRBV7-2, the J call TRBJ2-4; 8 positions match TRBD2. The length of the CDR3 is 17 residues. Germline assignment: CDR1 SGHTA and CDR2 FQGNSA. The V gene end was trimmed by 1 base and the J gene end by 2 bases; junction bases not matched to a gene: 7. The CDR3 sequence is CASSLGAAGGSKNIQYF. CDR3 DNA sequence: TGTGCCAGCAGCTTAGGGGCGGCGGGAGGTTCCAAAAACATTCAGTACTTC. The entire variable domain, with the rest obtained from reference TRBV7-2 and TRBJ2-4, is as follows: GAGVSQSPSNKVTEKGKDVELRCDPISGHTALYWYRQSLGQGLEFLIYFQGNSAPDKSGLPSDRFSAERTGGSVSTLTIQRTQQEDSAVYLCASSLGAAGGSKNIQYFGAGTRLSVL.

This clone was seen once. The J gene is TRBJ2-3, the V gene TRBV11-2; 7 bases are shared with TRBD2. This CDR3 contains 15 residues. The V and J ends lost 1 base and 0 bases, in that order; junction bases with no gene match: 1. Germline CDR1 and CDR2: SGHAT and FQNNGV. CDR3 DNA sequence: TGTGCCAGCAGCTTAGCGGGAGGCAGCACAGATACGCAGTATTTT. The encoded protein is CASSLAGGSTDTQYF.

This chain joins TRBV7-2 and TRBJ2-1; D gene uncertain. Germline assignment: CDR1 SGHTA and CDR2 FQGNSA. This CDR3 is 15 amino acids long. Between the trimmed V and J ends, which lost 0 bases and 2 bases, there was a span of 8 bases. The CDR3 DNA sequence: TGTGCCAGCAGCTTAGCGCTCGAGACCTACAATGAGCAGTTCTTC. It translates to CASSLALETYNEQFF.

The rearrangement uses TRBV7-3 and TRBJ1-5; D is unclear. Germline CDR1 SGHTA, CDR2 FQGTGA. Trimming shortened V by 5 bases and J by 1 base, and 6 bases separated the two germline ends. This CDR3 contains 13 residues. In DNA form, the CDR3 reads TGTGCCAGCAGCCCGGGGAGCAATCAGCCCCAGCATTTT. It specifies CASSPGSNQPQHF. Using reference TRBV7-3 and TRBJ1-5 for the parts outside the CDR3, the full variable domain is GAGVSQTPSNKVTEKGKYVELRCDPISGHTALYWYRQSLGQGPEFLIYFQGTGAADDSGLPNDRFFAVRPEGSVSTLKIQRTERGDSAVYLCASSPGSNQPQHFGDGTRLSIL.

The V gene is TRBV19, the J gene TRBJ2-5, with D perhaps matching TRBD2 (6 bases). Trimming pared 6 bases from V and 5 bases from J, leaving 10 bases between. CDR3 length equals 12 residues. CDR1 is LNHDA and CDR2 is SQIVND in the germline V gene (reference sequence). The CDR3 bases are TGTGCCAGTAGACGCGGGACGGAGACCCAGTACTTC. Protein product: CASRRGTETQYF.

This clone has only a few counts. V gene TRBV18 combines with J gene TRBJ1-2; 7 bases match TRBD1. Germline V CDR1 and CDR2: KGHSH, LQKENI. Losses at the gene ends were 1 base for V and 0 bases for J; bases not matched to a gene: 8. This CDR3 is 17 amino acids long. This chain's CDR3 is CASSPQTRDSSNYGYTF. The CDR3 DNA follows: TGTGCCAGCTCACCACAGACGCGGGACAGCTCTAACTATGGCTACACCTTC.